This entry features one T cell receptor (beta chain) sequence. These data belong to a study of blood T cell repertoires in COVID-19. Whole-study context: Sites in the United States, Italy and Spain provided acute and convalescent COVID-19 samples. Nucleic acid was either cDNA or gDNA, and it came from T cells, B-cell-depleted T cells, or PBMCs.

Per the original methods: Nucleated cell number was recorded as an estimate derived from reference gene primer amplification. Produced via immunoSEQ multiplex PCR; TCRdb's table is partial and in-frame only. The V and J calls and the clone size are those of that table, but D and trimming were determined from the DNA. The profile shows 150,000 or so clones, 85% of them singletons. The CDR3 contains 14 residues. CDR1 and CDR2 (germline): SNHLY, FYNNEI. With 6 bases removed from V and 5 bases from J, the gap between germline ends came to 16 bases. This sequence was found in a human donor with acute or convalescent COVID-19. The donor label of this sample is uncertain. This sequence joins TRBV2 and TRBJ2-5, with D perhaps matching TRBD2 (5 bases). The source material was peripheral blood. This chain's CDR3 is CASRPDYSGETQYF. DNA of the CDR3: TGTGCCAGCAGACCCGACTACTCCGGGGAGACCCAGTACTTC. Variable domain in full (rest from reference TRBV2 and TRBJ2-5): EPEVTQTPSHQVTQMGQEVILRCVPISNHLYFYWYRQILGQKVEFLVSFYNNEISEKSEIFDDQFSVERPDGSNFTLKIRSTKLEDSAMYFCASRPDYSGETQYFGPGTRLLVL.